This TCR beta chain was found in a study of pediatric ulcerative colitis. Germline-derived CDR1 and CDR2 are SGHKS and YYEKEE (reference sequence). Trimming took off 4 bases at V and 5 bases at J, with 9 bases between the two ends. The CDR3 has 13 residues. The rectum was sampled with one to two pinch biopsies at colonoscopy. Only in-frame clones appear in the TCRdb table, and some are missing; sequencing was by immunoSEQ multiplex PCR. The table records some 35,000 clones, 81% of them present only once. J is TRBJ2-2 and V is TRBV5-5, with TRBD2 as a possible D gene (6 bases). The receptor's source is a boy aged 10-17 years with mild ulcerative colitis. The sample was gut tissue. The CDR3 region is CASSLAGTGELFF. The CDR3 region has the DNA TGTGCCAGCAGCCTCGCGGGGACCGGGGAGCTGTTTTTT.